A selection of T cell receptor beta chains follows, all from one sample in a study of CD8 T cells in Susac syndrome. One entry per CDR3 protein results from TCRdb running MiXCR on the immunoSEQ multiplex PCR reads. This sample has roughly 300,000 distinct CDR3 sequences, with about 85% found just once. The sample taken for sequencing was CD8+ T cells from PBMCs. These TCRs come from a human donor with multiple sclerosis. CDR3s include the opening cysteine and the closing phenylalanine or tryptophan. Each record gives: D gene, V gene, J gene, clone size, CDR3 DNA, CDR3 protein. The D gene is left open where the match is weak. A row's size may be missing; if present it is once, few, many or a size class.

-,TRBV27,TRBJ1-2,-,TGTGCCAGCAGTTCCCTCGGGACCTTATATGGCTACACCTTC,CASSSLGTLYGYTF
-,TRBV6-6,TRBJ1-4,-,TGTGCCAGCAGTTACTCCCGCTCTAATGAAAAACTGTTTTTT,CASSYSRSNEKLFF
TRBD2,TRBV27,TRBJ2-2,-,TGTGCCAGCAGTCTGCTCCCGGGACTAGCGGGAGGCGACACCGGGGAGCTGTTTTTT,CASSLLPGLAGGDTGELFF
TRBD1,TRBV7-6,TRBJ1-6,-,TGTGCCAGCAGCTTAGCGCCCCGGACAGGCCTTAATTCACCCCTCCACTTT,CASSLAPRTGLNSPLHF
-,TRBV7-9,TRBJ2-1,-,TGTGCCACCTCTTGGGGCGGGGACAATGAGCAGTTCTTC,CATSWGGDNEQFF
-,TRBV4-2,TRBJ2-3,-,TGTGCCAGCAGCCCTGCTGAGGCGGGAACGCTAGATACGCAGTATTTT,CASSPAEAGTLDTQYF
-,TRBV7-9,TRBJ1-1,-,TGTGCCAGCAGCTTAAACGGGCCGTTGAACACTGAAGCTTTCTTT,CASSLNGPLNTEAFF
TRBD1,TRBV2,TRBJ2-1,-,TGTGCCAGCCACGGACAGGGGGGTACGGATGAGCAGTTCTTC,CASHGQGGTDEQFF
TRBD2,TRBV20-1,TRBJ2-5,-,TGCAGTGCTAGCCGCCGGGGGGGGCAAGAGACCCAGTACTTC,CSASRRGGQETQYF
TRBD2,TRBV5-1,TRBJ2-3,-,TGCGCCAGCAGCTCCTATCCTACTAGCGAGCGCACAGATACGCAGTATTTT,CASSSYPTSERTDTQYF
-,TRBV11-2,TRBJ2-3,-,TGTGCCAGCAGCTTCACGGAGGGCACAGATACGCAGTATTTT,CASSFTEGTDTQYF
-,TRBV19,TRBJ2-1,-,TGTGCCAGCCGCCGACCGGGATACAATGAGCAGTTCTTC,CASRRPGYNEQFF
TRBD2,TRBV14,TRBJ2-3,-,TGTGCCAGCAGCCCCCTCCCGGGACTAGCGCCTCTGAGAGATACGCAGTATTTT,CASSPLPGLAPLRDTQYF
-,TRBV27,TRBJ2-6,-,TGTGCCAGTCAATCACAGCTCGGGGCCGGGGCCAACGTCCTGACTTTC,CASQSQLGAGANVLTF
-,TRBV24-1,TRBJ2-2,-,TGTGCCACCAGTCCTCTGGGGGCCGCCACCGGGGAGCTGTTTTTT,CATSPLGAATGELFF
TRBD1,TRBV27,TRBJ1-2,-,TGTGCCAGCAGTTTCGACAGGACAGGGGATGGCTACACCTTC,CASSFDRTGDGYTF
-,TRBV28,TRBJ2-1,-,TGTGCCAGCAGTTTACAAGGTATCGACAATGAGCAGTTCTTC,CASSLQGIDNEQFF
-,TRBV27,TRBJ1-3,-,TGTGCCAGCAAACTCAACCCGATCGCTGGAAACACCATATATTTT,CASKLNPIAGNTIYF
TRBD1,TRBV27,TRBJ2-3,once,TGTGCCAGCAGTTCGTACCGGGACAGCCTAGATACGCAGTATTTT,CASSSYRDSLDTQYF
-,TRBV29-1,TRBJ2-1,-,TGCAGCGTTGATATGTGGCAGGGGGCCAATCTAGCGGATGAGCAGTTCTTC,CSVDMWQGANLADEQFF
-,TRBV5-1,TRBJ2-7,-,TGCGCCAGCAGCTTGTCTCCTCAACTCGAGCAGTACTTC,CASSLSPQLEQYF
TRBD1,TRBV28,TRBJ2-7,-,TGTGCTAGCAGTTTAGAGGACAGGGGATCCTACGAGCAGTACTTC,CASSLEDRGSYEQYF